The clone carrying this TCR beta chain was seen repeatedly, ten times or more. The data were obtained in a study of blood T cells in healthy people across ages. This CDR3 region has 17 residues. Trimming took 0 bases from V and 0 from J; bases not matched to a gene: 8. CDR1 and CDR2 from the germline V gene are MNHEY and SVGEGT. Primers used in a second PCR of roughly 7 to 12 cycles were a sample-barcoded 5' primer and a J-beta primer mix. TCRdb analysed the 5' RACE reads with MiXCR anew, one entry per CDR3 protein. The table has hundreds of thousands of distinct CDR3 sequences, 25% to 30% seen once. This receptor was obtained from a woman older than 75 in good health. The chain employs TRBV6-2 or TRBV6-3 and TRBJ2-7, with 7 bases identical to TRBD2. Sequencing used blood. As DNA, the CDR3 is TGTGCCAGCAGTTACTCGGGAGGGCAGGCCATCTCCTACGAGCAGTACTTC. Protein: CASSYSGGQAISYEQYF.